Here is one TCR beta chain with its context. Its antigen remains unknown. The length of the CDR3 is 13 residues. The germline CDR1 and CDR2 sequences are SGHNT and YYREEE (reference sequence). With 3 bases clipped from V and 10 bases from J, the junction kept 9 bases outside the gene matches. TCRdb's copy holds only in-frame clones and misses some; the assay was immunoSEQ multiplex PCR. The table lists around 30,000 clones, roughly 87% of them singletons. This sample stems from a study of T cells in narcolepsy. General study findings and limits: Same-patient CSF and blood CD4+ T cell clonotypes included HCRT-specific and TRIB2-specific autoreactive ones. Reportedly, autoreactive clonotypes were serially detected in patients' blood but not controls'.

The genes are TRBV5-4 and TRBJ1-2; 7 bases align to TRBD1. Material for sequencing was CD45RA- memory CD4+ T cells from PBMCs. The source is a human donor with narcolepsy. The CDR3 loop is CASSWETGRDYTF. The CDR3 coding sequence is TGTGCCAGCAGCTGGGAGACAGGGAGGGACTACACCTTC.